This T cell receptor beta chain was recovered during a study of cytomegalovirus exposure and HLA in healthy donors. Those who donated were healthy bone marrow donors. With respect to this clone: What it binds is unknown.

Germline values: CDR1 SGHAT, CDR2 FQNNGV. CDR3 length equals 15 residues. V lost 5 bases and J lost 5, with 16 bases in between. The PCR used 60 Vbeta and 13 Jbeta primers. TCRdb's table, derived via immunoSEQ multiplex PCR, lists solely in-frame clones and lacks some. The top ten clones hold approximately 6.4% of a sample with approximately 120,000 clones, approximately 85% of them seen once. Broader study findings: Researchers left out some V segments, among them TRBV6-2 and TRBV6-3, as indistinguishable. CMV antigen specificity was confirmed in vitro for a few CMV-associated chains. Presence/absence analyses rested on an assumption that sequencing depth was roughly uniform across donors.

The sequence was obtained from a woman in her 30s in good health and CMV-seropositive. The material sequenced was PBMCs. The chain is built from TRBV11-2 and TRBJ1-5; tentative D call: TRBD1 (5 bases). The CDR3 sequence: CASSPEGGGDQPQHF. CDR3 coding DNA: TGTGCCAGCAGCCCCGAGGGCGGGGGGGATCAGCCCCAGCATTTT.